What follows is one T cell receptor beta chain and its context. What it binds is unknown. This sample is drawn from a study of cytomegalovirus exposure and HLA in healthy donors. Study-wide findings and caveats: Reported performance of the classifier showed diagnosis of cytomegalovirus status with high specificity and sensitivity. Most TCR sequences were seen very rarely across donors, but some public TCRs occurred in many. Confirmation in vitro established that a few CMV-associated chains were specific for CMV antigens.

The protocol was immunoSEQ multiplex PCR, while the TCRdb copy is restricted to in-frame clones and leaves out a portion. The table lists roughly 260,000 clones, approximately 87% of them singletons. The TCR originated in a man aged 18 to 30 in good health and CMV-seronegative. Sequenced input: PBMCs.

CDR3 protein: CASSPGITTDTQYF. Here the CDR3 DNA reads TGTGCCAGCAGCCCAGGTATTACGACAGATACGCAGTATTTT. The chain joins TRBV9 to TRBJ2-3; D uncertain. This CDR3 comprises 14 residues. V shed 4 bases and J shed 3 bases, with 12 bases lying between them. The germline V gene has CDR1 SGDLS and CDR2 YYNGEE.